This TCR beta chain originates from a study of T cell responses to AZD1222 COVID-19 vaccine. Some clones are missing from TCRdb's copy, which holds only in-frame ones; the method was immunoSEQ multiplex PCR. The table lists around 260,000 clones, over 85% of them singletons, with around 0.58% in the top ten. With respect to this clone: Its antigen is undetermined.

Study-wide results and caveats: The donor group comprised mostly white British people and more females; the analysis possibly underestimated clonal diversity. Baseline antibody screening turned up just six or seven seropositive AZD1222 recipients. Epitopes outside B.1.351 and B.1.1.7 mutated regions reportedly drew nearly half of spike TCRs.

Trimming took 3 bases from V and 7 from J, leaving 19 bases between them. CDR1 LNHNV and CDR2 YYDKDF come from the germline V gene (reference sequence). This CDR3 has 16 amino acids. The V and J genes are TRBV15 and TRBJ2-4, with D perhaps being TRBD1 or TRBD2 (5 bases each). The source material was peripheral blood, sampled on day 0 of AZD1222 vaccination. The TCR sequence derives from an adult in good health. Here the CDR3 DNA reads TGTGCCACCAGCAGCCCGTCGGGGCCCGGAGGCAACATTCAGTACTTC. Translation gives CATSSPSGPGGNIQYF.